The rows below give T cell receptor beta chains drawn from one sample of a study of blood T cells in healthy people across ages. MiXCR, applied by TCRdb to the 5' RACE reads, yields one record per CDR3 protein. The table includes about 540,000 distinct CDR3 sequences, about 24% detected once. These records were also assigned to another study, of T cells of mothers and their children.

Sequenced material: blood. The receptors were gathered from a boy aged 5-17 years in good health. Both conserved end residues are part of each CDR3. D genes are given only for firm matches. The size field is filled for only some rows; it gives once, few, many or a size class.

D gene,J gene,clone size,V gene,CDR3 DNA,CDR3 protein
TRBD1,TRBJ2-7,-,TRBV7-2,TGTGCCAGCAGCTTAGGGCGAGTCCGCAGGGGGTACGAGCAGTACTTC,CASSLGRVRRGYEQYF
TRBD1,TRBJ2-7,-,TRBV7-2,TGTGCCAGCAGCCAAGGGACAGGGACCGAGCAGTACTTC,CASSQGTGTEQYF
TRBD1,TRBJ1-3,few,TRBV28,TGTGCCAGCAGTTCCCCGACACCATCGGGACAGGGTAAAGGAAACACCATATATTTT,CASSSPTPSGQGKGNTIYF
-,TRBJ2-3,few,TRBV6-6,TGTGCCAGCAGTTACTACAACACAGATACGCAGTATTTT,CASSYYNTDTQYF
-,TRBJ1-4,few,TRBV4-1,TGCGCCAGCAGCCAAGGGTTACATGAAAAACTGTTTTTT,CASSQGLHEKLFF
-,TRBJ2-3,few,TRBV9,TGTGCCAGCAGCGGACCGGACTCACTGACGCAGTATTTT,CASSGPDSLTQYF
-,TRBJ2-3,-,TRBV5-6,TGTGCCAGCAGCTTGTGGGGGGGCACACCAGATACGCAGTATTTT,CASSLWGGTPDTQYF
TRBD1,TRBJ2-5,-,TRBV9,TGTGCCAGCAGCGTAGGCCCCCTCCAACAGGGGGCGGGAGAGACCCAGTACTTC,CASSVGPLQQGAGETQYF
TRBD2,TRBJ2-5,many,TRBV7-9,TGTGCCAGCAGCTTTGTACTAGCGGGCCAAGAGACCCAGTACTTC,CASSFVLAGQETQYF
-,TRBJ1-3,-,TRBV12-3/TRBV12-4,TGCCGTAGCGGGGGTCCTGGAAACACCATATATTTT,CRSGGPGNTIYF
-,TRBJ2-7,-,TRBV9,TGTGCCAGCAGCGTAGGGGAGTTCGAGCAGTACTTC,CASSVGEFEQYF
TRBD1,TRBJ1-1,few,TRBV6-1,TGTGCCAGCAGTGAAAAGGTGGACAGGGTCGACACTGAAGCTTTCTTT,CASSEKVDRVDTEAFF
-,TRBJ2-7,-,TRBV28,TGTGCCAGCAGTCGGGTGAGAGTCGGGGCCCACTTC,CASSRVRVGAHF
-,TRBJ1-6,-,TRBV3-1,TGTGCCAGCAGCCATCGGCAACAGAGAGATTCACCCCTCCACTTT,CASSHRQQRDSPLHF
TRBD1,TRBJ2-2,few,TRBV7-9,TGTGCCAGCAGCCCCCGACAGGGGGCCACCGGGGAGCTGTTTTTT,CASSPRQGATGELFF
TRBD2,TRBJ2-4,-,TRBV20-1,TGCAGTGCCAGAGTGAGACTAGCGGGAAACATTCAGTACTTC,CSARVRLAGNIQYF
-,TRBJ1-2,-,TRBV5-1,TGCGCCAGCAGCCAGGAAGGGGGTCTGAACTATGGCTACACCTTC,CASSQEGGLNYGYTF
TRBD1,TRBJ2-5,-,TRBV3-1,TGTGCCAGCAGCCAAGTCGGCAGGGGGCAAGAGACCCAGTACTTC,CASSQVGRGQETQYF
TRBD1,TRBJ1-2,few,TRBV6-5,TGTGCCAGCAGGCCCTGGCAGGGGGACAGCTATGGCTACACCTTC,CASRPWQGDSYGYTF
-,TRBJ2-1,few,TRBV14,TGTGCCAGCAGCCGACGACAGGCTCTAAGCTCCTACAATGAGCAGTTCTTC,CASSRRQALSSYNEQFF
-,TRBJ1-1,-,TRBV18,TGTGCCAGCTCACGTTTGAGGGGCTGGACTGAAGCTTTCTTT,CASSRLRGWTEAFF
-,TRBJ2-1,-,TRBV5-1,TGCGCCAGTGGCTTCTCGAGCTCCTACAATGAGCAGTTCTTC,CASGFSSSYNEQFF
TRBD1,TRBJ2-1,-,TRBV7-8,TGTGCCAGCGGCCTGGGACAGGATCGCAATGAGCAGTTCTTC,CASGLGQDRNEQFF
-,TRBJ2-3,many,TRBV28,TGTGCCAGCAGGGGAGATACGCAGTATTTT,CASRGDTQYF
TRBD1,TRBJ2-1,-,TRBV2,TGTGCCAGCAGGAAGGGACAGGGAGGAGACAATGAGCAGTTCTTC,CASRKGQGGDNEQFF
-,TRBJ2-5,-,TRBV20-1,TGCAGTGCTAGAGACCTCTTTGGTTCAGAGACCCAGTACTTC,CSARDLFGSETQYF
-,TRBJ2-1,few,TRBV3-1,TGTGCCAGCAGCTTTAGCGGCAGTGAGCAGTTCTTC,CASSFSGSEQFF
TRBD1,TRBJ2-7,-,TRBV6-6,TGTGCCAGCAGTACAAGCCGGGACAGGGGAGACGAGCAGTACTTC,CASSTSRDRGDEQYF
TRBD2,TRBJ2-1,few,TRBV20-1,TGCAGTGCTAGAGATCTACGCCTAGCGGGATACAATGAGCAGTTCTTC,CSARDLRLAGYNEQFF
TRBD1,TRBJ2-7,many,TRBV3-1,TGTGCCAGCAGCCAAGAGGGACAGTTCTACGAGCAGTACTTC,CASSQEGQFYEQYF
-,TRBJ2-5,-,TRBV9,TGTGCCAGCAGCGTAGAATGGAGCGGAGAGACCCAGTACTTC,CASSVEWSGETQYF
TRBD1,TRBJ1-2,few,TRBV5-1,TGCGCCAGCAGCTTGGACGGACAGGGAAACTATGGCTACACCTTC,CASSLDGQGNYGYTF
TRBD2,TRBJ2-1,-,TRBV7-2,TGTGCCAGCAGCCCAGCAGGGAGGGCTCTGGATGAGCAGTTCTTC,CASSPAGRALDEQFF
-,TRBJ2-1,-,TRBV27,TGTGCCAGCAGTCGCCCCTCCTACAATGAGCAGTTCTTC,CASSRPSYNEQFF
-,TRBJ2-5,few,TRBV4-3,TGCGCCAGCAGCCAAGAACCCCGCGGGACCCAGTACTTC,CASSQEPRGTQYF
TRBD2,TRBJ2-3,-,TRBV18,TGTGCCAGCTCACCACGGGACGTAGGACTAGCTGCAGATACGCAGTATTTT,CASSPRDVGLAADTQYF
-,TRBJ1-5,few,TRBV21-1,TGTGCCAGCAGCAAGGAAACCGGGGAGCCGTATAGCAATCAGCCCCAGCATTTT,CASSKETGEPYSNQPQHF
TRBD1,TRBJ2-3,-,TRBV7-3,TGTGCCAGCAGCATTACCGGGACAGGGTACACAGATACGCAGTATTTT,CASSITGTGYTDTQYF
-,TRBJ2-4,-,TRBV28,TGTGCCAGCAGTTTGAGAGGAGCCCTAGCCAAAAACATTCAGTACTTC,CASSLRGALAKNIQYF
TRBD2,TRBJ2-3,-,TRBV7-7,TGTGCTAGCAGCTCGACGGGACTAGTGACAGATACGCAGTATTTT,CASSSTGLVTDTQYF